The text below deals with one T cell receptor beta chain. Its antigen target is currently unknown. No much larger clone is present one base from it, and per-base qualities are unavailable. The immunoSEQ Assay, a bias-controlled multiplex PCR, was used to amplify TCRbeta CDR3 regions from genomic DNA. Turning to the authors' computational methods: The number of nucleated cells in each sample was estimated from the amplification of reference gene primers within the assay. To quantify the absolute abundance of each unique TCRbeta CDR3 rearrangement, sequence reads were collapsed and filtered. For each sample, productive Simpson clonality was calculated as the square root of Simpson's diversity index across productive rearrangements. The table was pulled from immuneACCESS by TCRdb, which kept in-frame rearrangements only. Such tables lose some clones; where checked, under half of the loss comes from unresolved V genes, and the rest has no known cause. V, J and clone size derive from that table, while D and trimming were established from the DNA sequence. This sample lists hundreds of thousands of clones; around 82% were detected once. Jointly, the top ten make up around 7.8% of the sample.

This entry belongs to a study of blood T cell repertoires in COVID-19 (dated by TCRdb to the early 2020s). In the study overall: Collaborator samples came from the United States, Italy and Spain and covered acute and convalescent phases of COVID-19. The repertoires were made available in a free public database intended to serve as a resource for research on the immune response to SARS-CoV-2. Samples came from the ongoing ImmuneRACE study (first 160 participants) plus 1,254 subjects from 6 global collaborators. The material from the prospective study consisted of cDNA or gDNA derived from T cells, B-cell-depleted T cells, or PBMCs. The dataset comprised deeply sampled blood TCRbeta repertoires from subjects exposed to, actively infected with, or recovered from COVID-19. Where available, HLA class I and class II types were taken from metadata supplied by the sample provider and were not determined by assay-based typing. Nearly every sample came with metadata listing a de-identified subject ID, COVID-19 status, age in years and sex. Results and caveats for the whole study, not just this receptor: The quantity of clinical and demographic metadata differed by source and by participant and was supplied without curation.

Based on the germline V gene (reference sequence), the CDR1 and CDR2 sequences are SGHNT and YYREEE. Counted from cysteine to phenylalanine, this CDR3 has 14 amino acids. Of all the DNA, just the CDR3 is kept, 42 bases in frame from base 1. V is clipped by 5 bases and J by 5 bases, and the sequence between their germline boundaries is 16 bases long. Each collaborating institution followed its own protocols to collect whole blood in K2EDTA tubes. Collaborator samples were shipped for TCRbeta analysis as frozen whole blood, isolated PBMCs, or DNA extracted from either sample type. The material sequenced was peripheral blood. This TCR came from a human donor in a cohort sampled during active COVID-19. This chain joins TRBV5-4 to TRBJ1-1, and perhaps TRBD1 as D gene, on 6 matching bases. The CDR3 amino acid sequence is: CASSLPQGMTEAFF. The DNA reads as follows: TGTGCCAGCAGTCTCCCCCAGGGGATGACTGAAGCTTTCTTT.